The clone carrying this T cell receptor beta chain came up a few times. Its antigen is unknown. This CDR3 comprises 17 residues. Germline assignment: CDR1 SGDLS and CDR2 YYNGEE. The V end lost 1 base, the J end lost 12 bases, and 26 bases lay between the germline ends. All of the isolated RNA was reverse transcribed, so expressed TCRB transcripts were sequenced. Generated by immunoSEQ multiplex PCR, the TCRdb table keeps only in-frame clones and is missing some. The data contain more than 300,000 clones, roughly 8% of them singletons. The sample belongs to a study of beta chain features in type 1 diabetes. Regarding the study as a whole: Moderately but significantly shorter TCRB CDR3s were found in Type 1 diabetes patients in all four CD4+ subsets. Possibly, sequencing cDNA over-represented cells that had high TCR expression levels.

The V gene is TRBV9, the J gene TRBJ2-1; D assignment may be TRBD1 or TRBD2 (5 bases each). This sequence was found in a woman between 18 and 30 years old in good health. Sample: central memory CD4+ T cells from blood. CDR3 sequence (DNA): TGTGCCAGCAGCGTAATGGGGACGGGGTCAGCTCCAGGAGGGCAGTTCTTC. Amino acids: CASSVMGTGSAPGGQFF. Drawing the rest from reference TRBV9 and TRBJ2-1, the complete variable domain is DSGVTQTPKHLITATGQRVTLRCSPRSGDLSVYWYQQSLDQGLQFLIQYYNGEERAKGNILERFSAQQFPDLHSELNLSSLELGDSALYFCASSVMGTGSAPGGQFFGPGTRLTVL.